Listed below are T cell receptor beta chains from one sample, sequenced in a study of CD8+ T cells in alopecia areata. TCRdb's copy holds only in-frame clones and misses some; the assay was immunoSEQ multiplex PCR. The sample has approximately 120,000 clones, roughly 57% seen once; the top ten hold more than 5.5%. Sequenced material: CD4+ T cells sorted from blood, taken at week 4, from a patient treated with tofacitinib. These receptors originate from a human donor with alopecia areata. CDR3s leave out the opening cysteine and the closing phenylalanine or tryptophan.

J: TRBJ2-6; V: TRBV30; CDR3: AWRLQGANVLT
J: TRBJ1-2; V: TRBV29-1; CDR3: SVVEGGGKGYGYT
J: TRBJ2-4; V: TRBV7-2; CDR3: ASTPDPGGNIQY
J: TRBJ2-3; V: TRBV7-7; CDR3: ASSGGTDTDTQY
J: TRBJ1-1; V: TRBV7-9; CDR3: ASSFGGWDEAF
J: TRBJ2-7; V: TRBV6-5; CDR3: ASSVRGEQY
J: TRBJ2-3; V: TRBV29-1; CDR3: SITGTEITDTQY
J: TRBJ2-1; V: TRBV2; CDR3: ASSEEVHPYNEQF
J: TRBJ2-7; V: TRBV27; CDR3: ASSRRSYHEQY
J: TRBJ2-4; V: TRBV4-3; CDR3: ASSQSGLADAKNIQY